The T cell receptor (beta chain) described here comes from a study of post-analysis software for immune sequencing data. Germline trimming cut 5 bases from V and 5 bases from J; bases unmatched to any gene: 15. CDR1 SGHRS and CDR2 YFSETQ come from the germline V gene. The CDR3 length is 16 residues. General observations from the study: Patients used five TRBV segments, including TRBV5-6, TRBV5-1 and TRBV20-1, more often than controls.

As regards this clonotype: Its antigen is still unknown.

The TCR beta cDNA libraries contained unique molecular identifiers. TCRdb re-analysed the PCR reads in MiXCR, keeping a single row per CDR3 protein. Of more than 500,000 distinct CDR3 sequences in the sample, 34% were seen once. The sequence came from a girl between 2 and 17 years old with multiple sclerosis. Input material: blood. The rearrangement links TRBV5-1 to TRBJ2-5; 7 bases match TRBD2. The CDR3 sequence is CASSSGSGRGVETQYF. As DNA, the CDR3 is TGCGCCAGCAGTAGCGGGTCAGGACGCGGGGTCGAGACCCAGTACTTC.